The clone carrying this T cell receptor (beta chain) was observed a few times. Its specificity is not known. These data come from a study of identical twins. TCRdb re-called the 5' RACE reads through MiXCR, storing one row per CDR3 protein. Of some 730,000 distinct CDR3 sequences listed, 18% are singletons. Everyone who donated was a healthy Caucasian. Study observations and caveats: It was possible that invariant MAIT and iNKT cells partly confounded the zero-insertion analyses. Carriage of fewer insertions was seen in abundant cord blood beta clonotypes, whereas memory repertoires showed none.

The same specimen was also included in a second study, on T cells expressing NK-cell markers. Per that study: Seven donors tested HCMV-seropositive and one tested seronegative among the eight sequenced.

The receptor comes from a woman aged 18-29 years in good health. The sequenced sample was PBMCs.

The CDR3 region is CASMTSASYNEQFF. The CDR3 DNA follows: TGTGCCAGCATGACTAGCGCCTCCTACAATGAGCAGTTCTTC. V usage is TRBV5-5 and J usage is TRBJ2-1; 8 nucleotides match TRBD2. CDR3 size: 14 residues. The V gene's germline CDR1 is SGHKS and CDR2 YYEKEE (reference sequence). V lost 6 bases to trimming and J lost 0 bases; unmatched junction nucleotides: 2.